These T cell receptor beta chains were read from a single sample in a study of T cells after yellow fever vaccination. TCRdb independently ran MiXCR on the 5' RACE reads; one entry per CDR3 protein. The table has about 340,000 distinct CDR3 sequences, roughly an eighth seen once. The source was CD4+ T cells sorted from PBMCs, collected 15 days after the yellow fever booster vaccination. All receptors come from a man younger than 35 who received the YFV17D yellow fever vaccine. Both conserved end residues are part of each CDR3. The D gene is left open where the match is weak. Clone size is shown for a subset of rows, as once, few, many or a class of expanded clone.

V gene	D gene	CDR3 length	clone size	J gene	CDR3 protein	CDR3 DNA
TRBV7-3	NA	16	NA	TRBJ2-1	CASSLDLARSVNEQFF	TGTGCCAGCAGCTTAGATCTAGCAAGGTCTGTCAATGAGCAGTTCTTC
TRBV5-5	NA	12	few	TRBJ2-1	CASSSWPTEQFF	TGTGCCAGCAGCTCTTGGCCTACGGAGCAGTTCTTC
TRBV18	NA	16	many	TRBJ2-7	CASSPLMGLNSYEQYF	TGTGCCAGCTCTCCGTTGATGGGACTCAACTCCTACGAGCAGTACTTC
TRBV9	TRBD2	15	few	TRBJ2-3	CASSVLGTSSYTQYF	TGTGCCAGCAGCGTATTAGGGACTAGCTCATATACGCAGTATTTT
TRBV7-7	NA	13	NA	TRBJ2-7	CASSQGTEYEQYF	TGTGCCAGCAGCCAGGGGACTGAATACGAGCAGTACTTC
TRBV3-1	NA	15	few	TRBJ2-1	CASSQAGRLFDEQFF	TGTGCCAGCAGCCAAGCTGGCAGATTATTCGATGAGCAGTTCTTC
TRBV12-3/TRBV12-4	NA	13	few	TRBJ1-1	CASSLVVGTEAFF	TGTGCCAGCAGTTTAGTCGTGGGCACTGAAGCTTTCTTT
TRBV4-1	NA	14	few	TRBJ2-1	CASSQDGRLDEQFF	TGCGCCAGCAGCCAAGATGGCAGGTTGGATGAGCAGTTCTTC
TRBV6-8	NA	16	few	TRBJ2-1	CASSHPSPRTYNEQFF	TGTGCCAGCAGCCACCCTAGCCCCCGTACGTACAATGAGCAGTTCTTC
TRBV7-2	NA	14	many	TRBJ1-1	CASSAKRGETEAFF	TGTGCCAGCAGCGCTAAGCGGGGAGAGACTGAAGCTTTCTTT
TRBV30	TRBD1	14	NA	TRBJ2-3	CAWRDRARTDTQYF	TGTGCCTGGAGAGACAGGGCCCGCACAGATACGCAGTATTTT
TRBV6-5	TRBD1	15	NA	TRBJ1-4	CASSYRGQGSEKLFF	TGTGCCAGCAGTTACCGCGGACAGGGGAGCGAAAAACTGTTTTTT
TRBV6-5	NA	12	few	TRBJ2-7	CASSLQGIVMYF	TGTGCCAGCAGCTTGCAGGGAATTGTGATGTACTTC
TRBV3-1	NA	12	few	TRBJ1-1	CASSQRGAEAFF	TGTGCCAGCAGCCAAAGGGGGGCTGAAGCTTTCTTT
TRBV6-5	TRBD2	16	NA	TRBJ2-5	CASSYSGTSGGETQYF	TGTGCCAGCAGTTACTCCGGGACTAGCGGGGGAGAGACCCAGTACTTC